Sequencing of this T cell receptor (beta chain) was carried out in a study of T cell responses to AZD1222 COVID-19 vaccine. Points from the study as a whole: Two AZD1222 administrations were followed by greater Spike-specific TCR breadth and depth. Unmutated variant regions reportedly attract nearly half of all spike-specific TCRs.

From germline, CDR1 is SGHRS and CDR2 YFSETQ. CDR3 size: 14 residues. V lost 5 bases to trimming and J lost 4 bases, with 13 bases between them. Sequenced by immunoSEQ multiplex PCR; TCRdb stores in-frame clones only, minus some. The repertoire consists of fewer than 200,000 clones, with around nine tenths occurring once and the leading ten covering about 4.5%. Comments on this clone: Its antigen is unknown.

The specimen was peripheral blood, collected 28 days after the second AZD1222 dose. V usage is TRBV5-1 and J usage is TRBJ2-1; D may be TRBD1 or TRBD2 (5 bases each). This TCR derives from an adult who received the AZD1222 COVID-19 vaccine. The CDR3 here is CASRWSGAYNEQFF. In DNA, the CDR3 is TGCGCCAGCAGATGGTCCGGGGCATACAATGAGCAGTTCTTC.